This T cell receptor (beta chain) was observed in a study of T cells in Graves' hyperthyroidism and ophthalmopathy. TCR beta CDR3 sequences were amplified from RNA transcripts. First-round RT-PCR with HTBI primers amplified the TCR CDR3 region. TCRdb reanalysed the multiplex PCR reads using MiXCR and keeps one entry per CDR3 protein. The sample consists of roughly 740,000 distinct CDR3 sequences, about 16% of them appearing once. Graves' hyperthyroidism without ophthalmopathy progression within 18 months was termed stable. Patients with uncontrolled infections, other autoimmune diseases, pregnancy or lactation were excluded. The sequenced material came from blood. The clonotype comes from a man aged 18 to 30 with Graves' hyperthyroidism.

The CDR3 is CASSLEYSGRRNEQFF. In DNA, the CDR3 is TGCGCCAGCAGCTTGGAGTATAGCGGGAGAAGAAATGAGCAGTTCTTC. This rearrangement joins TRBV5-1 to TRBJ2-1; 9 nucleotides agree with TRBD2. V trimming: 0 bases; J trimming: 7 bases; junction bases outside the gene matches: 8. This CDR3 region has 16 residues. Germline V gene sequence: CDR1 SGHRS, CDR2 YFSETQ.